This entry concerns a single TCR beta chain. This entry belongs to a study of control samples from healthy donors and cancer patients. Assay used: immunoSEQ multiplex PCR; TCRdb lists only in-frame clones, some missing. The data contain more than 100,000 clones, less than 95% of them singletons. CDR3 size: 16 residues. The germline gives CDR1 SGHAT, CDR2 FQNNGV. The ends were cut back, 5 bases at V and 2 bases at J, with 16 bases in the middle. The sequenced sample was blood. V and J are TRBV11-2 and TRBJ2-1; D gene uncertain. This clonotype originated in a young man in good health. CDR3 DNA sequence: TGTGCCAGCAGCCCCGGGCTTAGCTACACCTACAATGAGCAGTTCTTC. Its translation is CASSPGLSYTYNEQFF.